The TCR beta chain described here comes from a study of T-cell reconstitution after alpha-beta-depleted transplantation in children. J was trimmed by 2 bases and V by 4 bases; bases with no gene match: 7. The CDR3 loop spans 15 amino acids. The V gene's germline CDR1 is LGHNA and CDR2 YSLEER. TCRbeta library construction was performed incorporating unique molecular identifiers. In TCRdb, the PCR reads were re-called with MiXCR into one record per CDR3 protein. Of hundreds of thousands of distinct CDR3 sequences listed, 16% were seen once; the top ten hold under 1.2%. The sample in question was PBMCs from the stem cell graft donor, obtained from the stem cell graft. The rearrangement links TRBV4-3 to TRBJ1-2; the match to TRBD1 covers 7 bases. The TCR originated in a human donor who donated a stem cell graft to a child with acute myeloid leukemia. CDR3 loop: CASSPWGRGNYGYTF. The CDR3 nucleotides are TGCGCCAGCAGCCCGTGGGGCAGGGGGAACTATGGCTACACCTTC.